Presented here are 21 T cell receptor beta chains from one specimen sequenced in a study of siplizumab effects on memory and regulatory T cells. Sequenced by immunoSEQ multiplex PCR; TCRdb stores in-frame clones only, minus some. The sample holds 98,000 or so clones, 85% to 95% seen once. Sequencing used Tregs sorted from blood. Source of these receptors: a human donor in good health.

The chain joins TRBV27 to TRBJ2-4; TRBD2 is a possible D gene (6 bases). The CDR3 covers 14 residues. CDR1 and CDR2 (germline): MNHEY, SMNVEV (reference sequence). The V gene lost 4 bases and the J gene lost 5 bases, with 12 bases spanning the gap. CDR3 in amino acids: CASSSIAGQNIQYF. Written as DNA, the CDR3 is TGTGCCAGCAGTTCCATTGCGGGGCAAAACATTCAGTACTTC.

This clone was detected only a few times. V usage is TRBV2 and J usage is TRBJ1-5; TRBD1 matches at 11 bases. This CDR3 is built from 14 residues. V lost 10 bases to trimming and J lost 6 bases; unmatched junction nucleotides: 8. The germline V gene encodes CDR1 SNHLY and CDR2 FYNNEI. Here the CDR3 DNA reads TGTGCCACCAAAGGACAGGGGGCCAGTCAGCCCCAGCATTTT. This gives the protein CATKGQGASQPQHF.

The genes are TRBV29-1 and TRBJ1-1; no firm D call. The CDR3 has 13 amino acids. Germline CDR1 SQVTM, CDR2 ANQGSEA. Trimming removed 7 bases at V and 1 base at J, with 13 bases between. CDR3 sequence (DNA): TGCAGCGCTGCTCTGGGCCAGAACACTGAAGCTTTCTTT. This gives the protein CSAALGQNTEAFF.

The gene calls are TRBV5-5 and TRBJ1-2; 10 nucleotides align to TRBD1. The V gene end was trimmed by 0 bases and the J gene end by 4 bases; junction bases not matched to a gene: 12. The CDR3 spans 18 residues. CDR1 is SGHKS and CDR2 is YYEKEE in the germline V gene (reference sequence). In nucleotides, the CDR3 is TGTGCCAGCAGCTTGGCATGGAGACGACAGGGGGCCAGCTATGGCTACACCTTC. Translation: CASSLAWRRQGASYGYTF.

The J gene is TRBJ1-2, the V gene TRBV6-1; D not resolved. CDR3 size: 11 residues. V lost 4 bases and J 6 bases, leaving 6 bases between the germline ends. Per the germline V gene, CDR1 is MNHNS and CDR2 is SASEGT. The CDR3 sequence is CASSVLDGYTF. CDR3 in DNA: TGTGCCAGCAGTGTTCTGGATGGCTACACCTTC.

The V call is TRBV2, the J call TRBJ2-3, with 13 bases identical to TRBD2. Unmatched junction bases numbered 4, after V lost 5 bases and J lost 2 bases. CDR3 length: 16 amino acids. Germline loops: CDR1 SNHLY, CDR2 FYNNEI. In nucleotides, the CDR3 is TGTGCCAGCAGTCCCGGGACTAGCGGGATCACAGATACGCAGTATTTT. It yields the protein CASSPGTSGITDTQYF.

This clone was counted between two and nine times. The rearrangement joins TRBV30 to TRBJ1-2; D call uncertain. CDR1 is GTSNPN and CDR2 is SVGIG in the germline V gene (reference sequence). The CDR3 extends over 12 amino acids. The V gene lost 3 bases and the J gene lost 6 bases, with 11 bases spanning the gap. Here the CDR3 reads CAWRRATHGYTF. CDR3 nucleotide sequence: TGTGCCTGGAGAAGGGCAACCCATGGCTACACCTTC.

In DNA, the CDR3 is TGTGCCAGCAGCGTAGGGGGACAGGGAGGAGTCGAGCAGTACTTC. Residues: CASSVGGQGGVEQYF. V gene TRBV9 combines with J gene TRBJ2-5, with 9 bases lining up with TRBD1. The J call is doubtful: the DNA matches TRBJ2-7 better. The CDR3 is made up of 15 amino acids. Per germline, CDR1 SGDLS and CDR2 YYNGEE.

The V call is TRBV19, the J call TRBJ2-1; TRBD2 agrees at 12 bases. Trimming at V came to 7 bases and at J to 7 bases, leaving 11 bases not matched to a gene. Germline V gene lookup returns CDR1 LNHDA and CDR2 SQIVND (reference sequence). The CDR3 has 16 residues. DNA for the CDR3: TGTGCCAGTACCCAGCACGGACTAGCGGGAAGGAATGAGCAGTTCTTC. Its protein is CASTQHGLAGRNEQFF. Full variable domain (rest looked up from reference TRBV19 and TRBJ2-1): DGGITQSPKYLFRKEGQNVTLSCEQNLNHDAMYWYRQDPGQGLRLIYYSQIVNDFQKGDIAEGYSVSREKKESFPLTVTSAQKNPTAFYLCASTQHGLAGRNEQFFGPGTRLTVL.

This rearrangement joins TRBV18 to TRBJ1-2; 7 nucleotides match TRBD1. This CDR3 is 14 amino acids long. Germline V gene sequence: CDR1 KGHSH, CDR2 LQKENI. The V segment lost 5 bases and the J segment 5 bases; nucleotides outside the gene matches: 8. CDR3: CASSSGQAVYGYTF. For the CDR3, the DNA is TGTGCCAGCTCATCAGGACAGGCCGTATATGGCTACACCTTC.

CDR3 sequence reads: CASSSRVQTEPQHF. CDR3 bases: TGTGCCAGCAGTAGCCGGGTCCAGACGGAGCCCCAGCATTTT. The chain carries TRBV6-6 and TRBJ1-5; unclear D gene. This CDR3 comprises 14 residues. Germline V gene lookup returns CDR1 MNHNY and CDR2 SVGAGI (reference sequence). With 5 bases removed from V and 8 bases from J, the gap between germline ends came to 16 bases.

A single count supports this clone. CDR3 nucleotide sequence: TGTGCCAGCAGTTCCGGCGGGGGGCCCCGTGGTACAGATACGCAGTATTTT. The encoded protein is CASSSGGGPRGTDTQYF. The V and J genes are TRBV7-3 and TRBJ2-3; 8 bases fit TRBD2. Trimming took 6 bases from V and 3 from J; bases not matched to a gene: 14. Germline V gene lookup returns CDR1 SGHTA and CDR2 FQGTGA. The CDR3 runs to 17 residues.

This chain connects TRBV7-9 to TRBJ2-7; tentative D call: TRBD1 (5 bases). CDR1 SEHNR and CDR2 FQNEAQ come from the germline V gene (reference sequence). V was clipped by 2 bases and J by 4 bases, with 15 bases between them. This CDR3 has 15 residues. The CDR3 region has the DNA TGTGCCAGCAGCTTAAGACAGCTTGGGGCTTACGAGCAGTACTTC. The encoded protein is CASSLRQLGAYEQYF.

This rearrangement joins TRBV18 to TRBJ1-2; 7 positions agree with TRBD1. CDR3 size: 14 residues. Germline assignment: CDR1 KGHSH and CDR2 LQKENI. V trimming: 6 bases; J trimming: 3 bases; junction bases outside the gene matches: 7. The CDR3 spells CASSRQGVDYGYTF. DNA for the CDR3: TGTGCCAGCTCGAGACAGGGAGTTGACTATGGCTACACCTTC. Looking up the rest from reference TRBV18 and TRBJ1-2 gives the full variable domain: NAGVMQNPRHLVRRRGQEARLRCSPMKGHSHVYWYRQLPEEGLKFMVYLQKENIIDESGMPKERFSAEFPKEGPSILRIQQVVRGDSAAYFCASSRQGVDYGYTFGSGTRLTVV.

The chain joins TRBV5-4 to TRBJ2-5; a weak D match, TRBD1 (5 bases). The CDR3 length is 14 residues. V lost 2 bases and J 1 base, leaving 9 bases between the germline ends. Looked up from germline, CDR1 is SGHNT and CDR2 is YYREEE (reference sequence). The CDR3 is CASSLRGRQETQYF. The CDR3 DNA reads TGTGCCAGCAGCTTAAGGGGCCGCCAAGAGACCCAGTACTTC.

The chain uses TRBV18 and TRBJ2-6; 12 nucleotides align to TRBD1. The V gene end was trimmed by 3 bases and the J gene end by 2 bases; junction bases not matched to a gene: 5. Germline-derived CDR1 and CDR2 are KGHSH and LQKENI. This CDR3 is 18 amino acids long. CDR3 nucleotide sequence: TGTGCCAGCTCACCTACCGGGACAGGGGGCACTGGGGCCAACGTCCTGACTTTC. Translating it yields CASSPTGTGGTGANVLTF.

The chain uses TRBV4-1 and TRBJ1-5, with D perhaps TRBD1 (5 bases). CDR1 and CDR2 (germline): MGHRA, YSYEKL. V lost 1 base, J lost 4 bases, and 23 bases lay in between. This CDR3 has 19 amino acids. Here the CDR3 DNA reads TGCGCCAGCAGCCAAGTCTCTCCTTCTGAGTTGCAGGGTAATCAGCCCCAGCATTTT. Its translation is CASSQVSPSELQGNQPQHF.

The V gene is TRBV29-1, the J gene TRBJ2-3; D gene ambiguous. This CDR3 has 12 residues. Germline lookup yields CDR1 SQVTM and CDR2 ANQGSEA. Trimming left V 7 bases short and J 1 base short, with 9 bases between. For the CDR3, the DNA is TGCAGCGGTGCCTATGGCACAGATACGCAGTATTTT. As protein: CSGAYGTDTQYF.

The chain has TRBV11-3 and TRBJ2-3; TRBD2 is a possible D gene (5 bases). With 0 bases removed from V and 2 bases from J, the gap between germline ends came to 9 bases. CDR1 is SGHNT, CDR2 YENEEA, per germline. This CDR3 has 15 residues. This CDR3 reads CASSLESGYTDTQYF. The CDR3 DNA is TGTGCCAGCAGCTTAGAGAGCGGTTACACAGATACGCAGTATTTT.

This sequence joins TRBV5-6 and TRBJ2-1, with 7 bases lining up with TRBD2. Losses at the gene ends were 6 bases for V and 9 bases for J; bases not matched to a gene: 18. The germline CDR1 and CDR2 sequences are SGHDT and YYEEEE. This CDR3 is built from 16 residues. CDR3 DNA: TGTGCCAGCATTCCTTGGGGCGGGAGCGGAACAAGTGAGCAGTTCTTC. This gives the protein CASIPWGGSGTSEQFF.

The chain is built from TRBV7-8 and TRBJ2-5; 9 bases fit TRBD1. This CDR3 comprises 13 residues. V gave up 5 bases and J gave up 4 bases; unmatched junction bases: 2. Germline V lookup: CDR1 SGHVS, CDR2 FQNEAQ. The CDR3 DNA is TGTGCCAGCAGCCTGGGACAGGGAGAGACCCAGTACTTC. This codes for CASSLGQGETQYF.